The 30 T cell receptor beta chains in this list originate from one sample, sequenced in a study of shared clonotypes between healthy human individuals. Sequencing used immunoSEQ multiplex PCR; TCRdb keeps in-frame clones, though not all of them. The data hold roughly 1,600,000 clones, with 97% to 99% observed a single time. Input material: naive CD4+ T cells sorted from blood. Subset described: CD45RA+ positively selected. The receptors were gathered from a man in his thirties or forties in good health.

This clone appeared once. The CDR3 DNA follows: TGCGCCAGCAGCCGCGCGGACACCTTAGGCGAGACCCAGTACTTC. Translated, it gives CASSRADTLGETQYF. V gene TRBV5-1 combines with J gene TRBJ2-5; maybe TRBD1 (5 bases). Between the trimmed V and J ends, which lost 4 bases and 5 bases, there was a span of 18 bases. This CDR3 has 15 residues. CDR1 and CDR2 (germline): SGHRS, YFSETQ.

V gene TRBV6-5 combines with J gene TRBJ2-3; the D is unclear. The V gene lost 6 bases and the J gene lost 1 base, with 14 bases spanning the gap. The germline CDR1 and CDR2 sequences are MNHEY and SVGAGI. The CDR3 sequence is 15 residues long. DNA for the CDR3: TGTGCCAGCAGCCTCATGTTGGACGGCACAGATACGCAGTATTTT. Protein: CASSLMLDGTDTQYF.

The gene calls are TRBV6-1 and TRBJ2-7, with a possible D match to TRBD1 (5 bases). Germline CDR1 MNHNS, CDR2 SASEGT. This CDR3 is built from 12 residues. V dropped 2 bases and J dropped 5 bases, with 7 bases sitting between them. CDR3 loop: CASSEQGHEQYF. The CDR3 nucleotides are TGTGCCAGCAGTGAACAGGGCCACGAGCAGTACTTC.

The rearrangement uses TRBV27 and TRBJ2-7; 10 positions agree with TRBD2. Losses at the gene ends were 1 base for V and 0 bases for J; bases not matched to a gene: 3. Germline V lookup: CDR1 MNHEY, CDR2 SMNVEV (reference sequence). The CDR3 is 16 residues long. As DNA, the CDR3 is TGTGCCAGCAGTTTATTGTCTAGCGGGAGCTCCTACGAGCAGTACTTC. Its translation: CASSLLSSGSSYEQYF.

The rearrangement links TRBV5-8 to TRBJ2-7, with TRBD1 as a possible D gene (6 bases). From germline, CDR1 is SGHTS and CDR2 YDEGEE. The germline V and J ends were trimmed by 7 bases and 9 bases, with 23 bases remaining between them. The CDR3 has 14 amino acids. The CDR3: CASPGTSPLRGQYF. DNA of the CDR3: TGTGCCAGCCCCGGGACATCCCCCTTAAGGGGGCAGTACTTC.

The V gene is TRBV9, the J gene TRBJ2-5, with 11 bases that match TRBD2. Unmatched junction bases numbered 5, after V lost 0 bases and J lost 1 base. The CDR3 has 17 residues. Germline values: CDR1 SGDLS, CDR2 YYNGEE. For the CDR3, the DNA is TGTGCCAGCAGCGTAGACCCTAGCGGGAGGATCCAAGAGACCCAGTACTTC. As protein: CASSVDPSGRIQETQYF.

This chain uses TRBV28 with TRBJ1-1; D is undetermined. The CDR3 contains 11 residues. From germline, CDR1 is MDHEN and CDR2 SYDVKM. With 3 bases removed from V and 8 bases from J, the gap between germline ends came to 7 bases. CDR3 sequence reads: CASSFRREAFF. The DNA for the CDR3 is TGTGCCAGCAGTTTTAGGCGAGAAGCTTTCTTT.

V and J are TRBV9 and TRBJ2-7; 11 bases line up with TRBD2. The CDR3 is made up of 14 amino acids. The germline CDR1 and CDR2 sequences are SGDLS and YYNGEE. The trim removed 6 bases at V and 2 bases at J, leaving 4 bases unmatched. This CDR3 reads CASTKTSGAYEQYF. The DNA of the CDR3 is TGTGCCAGCACCAAGACTAGCGGGGCCTACGAGCAGTACTTC.

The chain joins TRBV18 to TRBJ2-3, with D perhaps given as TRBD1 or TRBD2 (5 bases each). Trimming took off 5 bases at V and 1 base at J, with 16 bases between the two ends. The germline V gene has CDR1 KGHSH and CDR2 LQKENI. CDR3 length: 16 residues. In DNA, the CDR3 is TGTGCCAGCTCAGTAAAACGGGACCCTGGCACAGATACGCAGTATTTT. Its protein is CASSVKRDPGTDTQYF.

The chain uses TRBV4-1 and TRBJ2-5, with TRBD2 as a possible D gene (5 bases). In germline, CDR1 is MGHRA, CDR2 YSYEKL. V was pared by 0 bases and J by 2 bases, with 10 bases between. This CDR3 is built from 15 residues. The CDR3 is CASSQESRLQETQYF. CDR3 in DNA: TGCGCCAGCAGCCAAGAATCTAGACTACAAGAGACCCAGTACTTC.

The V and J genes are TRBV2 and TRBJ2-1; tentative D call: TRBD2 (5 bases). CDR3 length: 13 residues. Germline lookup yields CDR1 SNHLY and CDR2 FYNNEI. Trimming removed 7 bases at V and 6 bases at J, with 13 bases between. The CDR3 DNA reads TGTGCCAGCACTGTGGGAGAGGGCAATGAGCAGTTCTTC. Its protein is CASTVGEGNEQFF.

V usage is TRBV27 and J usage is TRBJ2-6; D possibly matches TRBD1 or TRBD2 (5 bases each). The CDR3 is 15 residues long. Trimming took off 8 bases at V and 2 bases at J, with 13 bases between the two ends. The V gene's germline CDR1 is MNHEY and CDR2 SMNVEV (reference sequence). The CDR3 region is CASALQGPGANVLTF. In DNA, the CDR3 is TGTGCCAGCGCCCTCCAGGGACCTGGGGCCAACGTCCTGACTTTC.

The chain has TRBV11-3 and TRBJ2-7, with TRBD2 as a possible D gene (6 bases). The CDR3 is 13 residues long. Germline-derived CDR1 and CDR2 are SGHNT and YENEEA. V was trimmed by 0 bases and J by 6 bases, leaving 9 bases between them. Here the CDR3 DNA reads TGTGCCAGCAGCTTAGACCCCGGGAGCGAGCAGTACTTC. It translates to CASSLDPGSEQYF.

Here the CDR3 reads CASRIWIAGRTEAFF. The CDR3 DNA is TGTGCCAGCAGAATCTGGATTGCGGGACGCACTGAAGCTTTCTTT. The J gene is TRBJ1-1, the V gene TRBV5-6, with D perhaps matching TRBD1 (5 bases). Between the trimmed V and J ends, which lost 5 bases and 4 bases, there was a span of 18 bases. The CDR3 spans 15 residues. Germline V gene sequence: CDR1 SGHDT, CDR2 YYEEEE.

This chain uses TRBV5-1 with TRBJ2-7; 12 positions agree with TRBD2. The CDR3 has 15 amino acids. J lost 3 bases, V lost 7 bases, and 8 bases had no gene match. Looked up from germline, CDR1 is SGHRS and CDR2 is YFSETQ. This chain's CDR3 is CASRQGLAGFYEQYF. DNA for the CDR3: TGCGCCAGCCGCCAGGGACTAGCGGGCTTCTACGAGCAGTACTTC.

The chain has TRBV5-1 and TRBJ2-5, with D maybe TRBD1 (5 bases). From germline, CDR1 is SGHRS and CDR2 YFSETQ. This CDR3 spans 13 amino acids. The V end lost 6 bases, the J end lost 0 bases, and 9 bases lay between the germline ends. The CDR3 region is CASTQGYQETQYF. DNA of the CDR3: TGCGCCAGCACCCAGGGATACCAAGAGACCCAGTACTTC.

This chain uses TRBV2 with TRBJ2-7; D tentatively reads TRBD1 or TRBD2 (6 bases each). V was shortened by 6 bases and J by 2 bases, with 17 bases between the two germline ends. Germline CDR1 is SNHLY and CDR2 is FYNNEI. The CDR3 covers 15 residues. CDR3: CASRGWRDTTYEQYF. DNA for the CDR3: TGTGCCAGCAGGGGGTGGAGGGACACTACCTACGAGCAGTACTTC.

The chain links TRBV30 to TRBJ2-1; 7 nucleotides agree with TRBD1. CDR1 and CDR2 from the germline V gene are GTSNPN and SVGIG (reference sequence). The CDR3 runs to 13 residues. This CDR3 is CASSGTVRNEQFF. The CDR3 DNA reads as TGTGCTTCTTCCGGGACAGTTAGGAATGAGCAGTTCTTC.

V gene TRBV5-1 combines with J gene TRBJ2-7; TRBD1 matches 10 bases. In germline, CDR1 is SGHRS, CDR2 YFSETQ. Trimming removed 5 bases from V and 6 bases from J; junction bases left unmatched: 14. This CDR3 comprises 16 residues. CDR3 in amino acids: CASSSGRQGALLEQYF. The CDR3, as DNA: TGCGCCAGCAGTTCCGGACGACAGGGGGCCCTCCTCGAGCAGTACTTC. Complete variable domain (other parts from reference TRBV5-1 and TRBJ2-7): KAGVTQTPRYLIKTRGQQVTLSCSPISGHRSVSWYQQTPGQGLQFLFEYFSETQRNKGNFPGRFSGRQFSNSRSEMNVSTLELGDSALYLCASSSGRQGALLEQYFGPGTRLTVT.

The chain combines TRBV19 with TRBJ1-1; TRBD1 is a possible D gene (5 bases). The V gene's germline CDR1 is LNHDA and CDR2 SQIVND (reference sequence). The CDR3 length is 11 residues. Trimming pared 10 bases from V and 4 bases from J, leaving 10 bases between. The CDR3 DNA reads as TGTGCCACACAGGTGTCCACTGAAGCTTTCTTT. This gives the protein CATQVSTEAFF.

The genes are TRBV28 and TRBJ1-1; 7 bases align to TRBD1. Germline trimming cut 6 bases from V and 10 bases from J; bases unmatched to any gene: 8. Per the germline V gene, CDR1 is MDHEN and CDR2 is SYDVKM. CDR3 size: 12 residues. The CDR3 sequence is CASSFPTGSAFF. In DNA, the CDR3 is TGTGCCAGCAGCTTCCCGACAGGGTCAGCTTTCTTT. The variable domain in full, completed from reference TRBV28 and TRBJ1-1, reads DVKVTQSSRYLVKRTGEKVFLECVQDMDHENMFWYRQDPGLGLRLIYFSYDVKMKEKGDIPEGYSVSREKKERFSLILESASTNQTSMYLCASSFPTGSAFFGQGTRLTVV.

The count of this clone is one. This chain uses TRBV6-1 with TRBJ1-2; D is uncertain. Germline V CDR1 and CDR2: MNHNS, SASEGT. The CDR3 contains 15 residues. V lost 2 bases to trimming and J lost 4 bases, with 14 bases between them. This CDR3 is CASSESRGRGYGYTF. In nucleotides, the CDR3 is TGTGCCAGCAGTGAAAGTCGGGGTAGAGGCTATGGCTACACCTTC.

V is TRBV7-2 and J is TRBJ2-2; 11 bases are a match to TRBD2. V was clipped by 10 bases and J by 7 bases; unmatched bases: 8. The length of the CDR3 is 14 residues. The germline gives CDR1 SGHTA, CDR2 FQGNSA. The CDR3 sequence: CAKLAGGPRGELFF. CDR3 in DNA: TGTGCCAAGCTAGCGGGGGGTCCGCGCGGGGAGCTGTTTTTT.

Here the CDR3 DNA reads TGTGCCAGCAGCTATCGGACAGGGGGAAGCACAGATACGCAGTATTTT. Translating it yields CASSYRTGGSTDTQYF. The V gene is TRBV5-6, the J gene TRBJ2-3, with 10 nucleotides matching TRBD1. Germline loops: CDR1 SGHDT, CDR2 YYEEEE. V was pared by 3 bases and J by 0 bases, with 4 bases of the junction left unmatched. This CDR3 comprises 16 residues.

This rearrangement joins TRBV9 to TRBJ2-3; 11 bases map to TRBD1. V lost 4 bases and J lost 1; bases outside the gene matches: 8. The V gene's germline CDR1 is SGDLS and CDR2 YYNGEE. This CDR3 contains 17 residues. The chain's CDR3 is CASSPAGTGGGTDTQYF. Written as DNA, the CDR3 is TGTGCCAGCAGCCCAGCCGGGACAGGGGGTGGCACAGATACGCAGTATTTT.

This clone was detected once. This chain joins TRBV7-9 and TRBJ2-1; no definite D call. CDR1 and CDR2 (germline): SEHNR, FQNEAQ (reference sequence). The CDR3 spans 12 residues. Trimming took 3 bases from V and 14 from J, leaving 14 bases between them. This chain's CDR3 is CASSFVSPTKFF. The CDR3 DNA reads TGTGCCAGCAGCTTTGTATCTCCGACCAAGTTCTTC. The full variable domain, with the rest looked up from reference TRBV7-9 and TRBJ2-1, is DTGVSQNPRHKITKRGQNVTFRCDPISEHNRLYWYRQTLGQGPEFLTYFQNEAQLEKSRLLSDRFSAERPKGSFSTLEIQRTEQGDSAMYLCASSFVSPTKFFGPGTRLTVL.

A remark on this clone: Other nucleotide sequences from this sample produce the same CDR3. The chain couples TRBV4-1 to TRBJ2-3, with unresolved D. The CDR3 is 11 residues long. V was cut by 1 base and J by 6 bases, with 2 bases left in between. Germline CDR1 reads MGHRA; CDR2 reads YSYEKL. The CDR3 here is CASSQVDTQYF. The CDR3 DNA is TGCGCCAGCAGCCAAGTGGATACGCAGTATTTT.

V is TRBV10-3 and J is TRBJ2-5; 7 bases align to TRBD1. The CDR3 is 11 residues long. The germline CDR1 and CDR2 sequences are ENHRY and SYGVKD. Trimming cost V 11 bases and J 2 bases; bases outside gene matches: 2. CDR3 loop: CAVGQQETQYF. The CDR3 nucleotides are TGTGCCGTGGGACAGCAAGAGACCCAGTACTTC.

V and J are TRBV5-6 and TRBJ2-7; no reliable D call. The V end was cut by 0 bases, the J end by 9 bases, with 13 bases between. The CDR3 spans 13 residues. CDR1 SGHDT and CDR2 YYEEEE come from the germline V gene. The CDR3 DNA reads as TGTGCCAGCAGCTTGGGACCCATTGAGCGGCAGTACTTC. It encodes CASSLGPIERQYF.

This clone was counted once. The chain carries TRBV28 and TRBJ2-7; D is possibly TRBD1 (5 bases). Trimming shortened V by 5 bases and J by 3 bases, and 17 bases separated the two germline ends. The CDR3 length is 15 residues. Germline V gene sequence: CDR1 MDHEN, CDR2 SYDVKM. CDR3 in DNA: TGTGCCAGCAGTGTACAGGACGCGAACTTCTACGAGCAGTACTTC. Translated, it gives CASSVQDANFYEQYF.